Each of the 13 T cell receptor beta chains below was sequenced from the same sample in a study of T-cell memory formation after mild COVID-19. TCRdb re-called the 5' RACE reads with MiXCR, one entry per CDR3 protein. The sample lists hundreds of thousands of distinct CDR3 sequences, around 25% seen once, with approximately 12% in the top ten. Sequenced: PBMCs or a T cell subset sorted from them (not recorded which). These TCRs come from an adult woman who had mild COVID-19 (a few samples of this study predate the infection). Cell type and time point are not known.

The V gene is TRBV7-6, the J gene TRBJ2-7; 8 bases map to TRBD1. Germline CDR1 is SGHVS and CDR2 is FNYEAQ. This CDR3 region has 16 residues. Trimming cost V 5 bases and J 0 bases; bases outside gene matches: 9. This CDR3 reads CASSTTTGAYSYEQYF. CDR3 in DNA: TGTGCCAGCAGCACCACGACAGGGGCCTACTCCTACGAGCAGTACTTC. Using reference TRBV7-6 and TRBJ2-7 for the parts outside the CDR3, the full variable domain is GAGVSQSPRYKVTKRGQDVALRCDPISGHVSLYWYRQALGQGPEFLTYFNYEAQQDKSGLPNDRFSAERPEGSISTLTIQRTEQRDSAMYRCASSTTTGAYSYEQYFGPGTRLTVT.

The chain couples TRBV5-4 to TRBJ2-3; TRBD2 matches at 8 bases. V shed 4 bases, J shed 0 bases, and the junction held 7 bases outside the gene matches. The CDR3 runs to 16 residues. Germline values: CDR1 SGHNT, CDR2 YYREEE (reference sequence). CDR3 nucleotides: TGTGCCAGCAGCCTAAGCGGGAGTAGGAGCACAGATACGCAGTATTTT. Translated: CASSLSGSRSTDTQYF.

This clonotype has more than one count but fewer than ten. The CDR3 region has the DNA TGTGCCACCAGCAGTCACATGGGCTCCTACGAGCAGTACTTC. Translated: CATSSHMGSYEQYF. V usage is TRBV15 and J usage is TRBJ2-7; D call uncertain. This CDR3 is built from 14 residues. Germline CDR1 and CDR2: LNHNV and YYDKDF (reference sequence). Trimming left V 3 bases short and J 0 bases short, with 9 bases between.

This clonotype has more than one count but fewer than ten. This chain uses TRBV30 with TRBJ1-5; TRBD1 agrees at 7 bases. This CDR3 comprises 15 residues. Losses at the gene ends were 3 bases for V and 3 bases for J; bases not matched to a gene: 8. In germline, CDR1 is GTSNPN, CDR2 SVGIG (reference sequence). CDR3 sequence reads: CAWRTPGGANQPQHF. In DNA form, the CDR3 reads TGTGCCTGGAGAACCCCAGGGGGTGCCAATCAGCCCCAGCATTTT.

The chain links TRBV20-1 to TRBJ2-3; 10 nucleotides line up with TRBD2. CDR1 DFQATT and CDR2 SNEGSKA come from the germline V gene (reference sequence). The CDR3 runs 13 residues. V lost 3 bases and J lost 7; bases outside the gene matches: 4. For the CDR3, the DNA is TGCAGTGCTAGTAGGACTAGCGGTTATACGCAGTATTTT. This sequence encodes CSASRTSGYTQYF.

The chain carries TRBV5-1 and TRBJ2-7; TRBD1 or TRBD2 may be the D gene (5 bases each). The CDR3 has 15 amino acids. The germline V gene encodes CDR1 SGHRS and CDR2 YFSETQ. V was shortened by 6 bases and J by 0 bases, with 16 bases between the two germline ends. The CDR3 spells CASKMGTYNSYEQYF. CDR3 coding DNA: TGCGCCAGCAAAATGGGGACCTATAACTCCTACGAGCAGTACTTC.

This clonotype was observed a single time. CDR3 protein: CASSGTSGNQPQHF. For the CDR3, the DNA is TGTGCCAGCAGCGGGACGTCTGGCAATCAGCCCCAGCATTTT. V and J are TRBV3-1 and TRBJ1-5; TRBD1 might be the D (5 bases). The CDR3 consists of 14 residues. Germline V gene lookup returns CDR1 LGHDT and CDR2 YNNKEL (reference sequence). The germline V and J ends were trimmed by 5 bases and 2 bases, with 10 bases remaining between them. The full variable domain, completed using reference TRBV3-1 and TRBJ1-5, is DTAVSQTPKYLVTQMGNDKSIKCEQNLGHDTMYWYKQDSKKFLKIMFSYNNKELIINETVPNRFSPKSPDKAHLNLHINSLELGDSAVYFCASSGTSGNQPQHFGDGTRLSIL.

This clonotype was seen more than once but under ten times. The CDR3 nucleotides are TGTGCCAGCAGAGCCTTGGACAGCTCTGGGGCCAACGTCCTGACTTTC. Amino acid sequence: CASRALDSSGANVLTF. The chain uses TRBV6-1 and TRBJ2-6, with a weak D call TRBD1 (6 bases). V gave up 6 bases and J gave up 0 bases, with 12 bases separating them. The CDR3 extends over 16 amino acids. Germline values: CDR1 MNHNS, CDR2 SASEGT.

The sample holds a few counts of this clonotype. The chain combines TRBV12-3 or TRBV12-4 with TRBJ2-1, with TRBD2 identical over 9 bases. J was trimmed by 6 bases and V by 0 bases; bases with no gene match: 12. The CDR3 has 18 amino acids. The CDR3 sequence: CASSLAVRLAGAFNEQFF. The CDR3 DNA is TGTGCCAGCAGTTTAGCGGTCCGGTTAGCGGGAGCCTTCAATGAGCAGTTCTTC.

This clonotype occurred a few times. CDR3 sequence: CATSRVADIQYF. CDR3 coding DNA: TGTGCCACCAGCAGAGTGGCGGACATTCAGTACTTC. The rearrangement links TRBV15 to TRBJ2-4; unclear D gene. V lost 1 base and J 8 bases, leaving 6 bases between the germline ends. CDR1 and CDR2 from the germline V gene are LNHNV and YYDKDF (reference sequence). The CDR3 length is 12 residues.

This clonotype was picked up many times. This chain joins TRBV5-1 and TRBJ2-2; D uncertain. Germline CDR1 and CDR2: SGHRS and YFSETQ. The CDR3 consists of 13 residues. V shed 5 bases and J shed 1 base, with 6 bases lying between them. CDR3 loop: CASRGQNTGELFF. The CDR3, as DNA: TGCGCCAGCAGAGGGCAGAACACCGGGGAGCTGTTTTTT. The full variable domain, with the rest looked up from reference TRBV5-1 and TRBJ2-2, is KAGVTQTPRYLIKTRGQQVTLSCSPISGHRSVSWYQQTPGQGLQFLFEYFSETQRNKGNFPGRFSGRQFSNSRSEMNVSTLELGDSALYLCASRGQNTGELFFGEGSRLTVL.

This chain joins TRBV7-2 and TRBJ2-7, with 9 bases aligning to TRBD2. CDR1 is SGHTA, CDR2 FQGNSA, per germline. Trimming took 1 base from V and 3 from J; bases not matched to a gene: 1. There are 14 residues in the CDR3. The CDR3 loop is CASSLVREGYEQYF. CDR3 nucleotide sequence: TGTGCCAGCAGCTTAGTGCGGGAGGGCTACGAGCAGTACTTC.

This clonotype was counted between two and nine times. V and J are TRBV9 and TRBJ2-1; D might be TRBD2 (7 bases). Germline V gene data show CDR1 as SGDLS and CDR2 as YYNGEE. V was cut by 0 bases and J by 6 bases, with 10 bases left in between. This CDR3 contains 14 residues. Here the CDR3 DNA reads TGTGCCAGCAGCGTAGAAGGGGGGGCCAATGAGCAGTTCTTC. Its protein product is CASSVEGGANEQFF.